The 28 T cell receptor beta chains below all came from one sample that was sequenced in a study of T cells of healthy individuals. TCRdb re-analysed the 5' RACE reads in MiXCR, keeping a single row per CDR3 protein. Here the sample spans 85,000 to 100,000 distinct CDR3 sequences, 17% being singletons. The receptors originated from a human donor in good health.

This clonotype was recorded a few times. V is TRBV20-1 and J is TRBJ1-1, with 9 bases that match TRBD1. CDR1 and CDR2 from the germline V gene are DFQATT and SNEGSKA (reference sequence). The J segment lost 4 bases and the V segment lost 3 bases, leaving 3 bases of the junction unmatched. The CDR3 loop spans 13 amino acids. In nucleotides, the CDR3 is TGCAGTGCTAGGGGACAGGGAACCACTGAAGCTTTCTTT. Residues: CSARGQGTTEAFF.

This clonotype was observed a few times. The chain combines TRBV28 with TRBJ2-2, with TRBD1 as a possible D gene (6 bases). Germline assignment: CDR1 MDHEN and CDR2 SYDVKM. This CDR3 region has 14 residues. The V end was cut by 8 bases, the J end by 0 bases, with 10 bases between. The CDR3 bases are TGTGCCAGCCTAGGGGGTTCGAACACCGGGGAGCTGTTTTTT. This sequence encodes CASLGGSNTGELFF.

This clonotype was seen ten or more times. V is TRBV6-1 and J is TRBJ1-1; D unresolved. V gave up 0 bases and J gave up 1 base, with 9 bases separating them. Per the germline V gene, CDR1 is MNHNS and CDR2 is SASEGT. This CDR3 contains 15 residues. The CDR3: CASSEAQEPNTEAFF. CDR3 nucleotide sequence: TGTGCCAGCAGTGAAGCGCAGGAGCCGAACACTGAAGCTTTCTTT.

This clonotype has ten or more counts. V gene TRBV29-1 combines with J gene TRBJ1-6; 7 bases agree with TRBD1. The CDR3 extends over 13 amino acids. Germline-derived CDR1 and CDR2 are SQVTM and ANQGSEA. The trim removed 6 bases at V and 7 bases at J, leaving 6 bases unmatched. CDR3 amino acids: CSVRQGGNSPLHF. CDR3 in DNA: TGCAGCGTAAGACAGGGTGGCAATTCACCCCTCCACTTT.

Only a few counts were recorded for this clonotype. The chain has TRBV6-2 or TRBV6-3 and TRBJ1-1; 7 nucleotides match TRBD1. This CDR3 contains 14 residues. The germline V gene has CDR1 MNHEY and CDR2 SVGEGT. Unmatched junction bases numbered 12, after V lost 7 bases and J lost 7 bases. Here the CDR3 reads CASIADRALLEAFF. CDR3 nucleotides: TGTGCCAGCATTGCCGACAGGGCCCTTCTTGAAGCTTTCTTT.

This clonotype was recorded a few times. The chain has TRBV6-1 and TRBJ2-6; tentatively, D is TRBD1 (6 bases). The CDR3 totals 15 residues. Between the trimmed V and J ends, which lost 8 bases and 2 bases, there was a span of 13 bases. Germline lookup yields CDR1 MNHNS and CDR2 SASEGT. CDR3 DNA sequence: TGTGCCAGCGAACAGGGCAAAACTGGGGCCAACGTCCTGACTTTC. Its translation: CASEQGKTGANVLTF.

The V gene is TRBV5-1, the J gene TRBJ1-1; D is uncertain. Trimming removed 2 bases from V and 0 bases from J, with 11 bases in between. The CDR3 totals 15 residues. Looked up from germline, CDR1 is SGHRS and CDR2 is YFSETQ. The CDR3 sequence is CASSLFNQLNTEAFF. As DNA, the CDR3 is TGCGCCAGCAGCTTATTTAACCAGCTGAACACTGAAGCTTTCTTT.

This chain joins TRBV4-3 and TRBJ1-3, with a tentative D call TRBD1 (5 bases). Germline V gene lookup returns CDR1 LGHNA and CDR2 YSLEER. The CDR3 consists of 16 residues. Trimming shortened V by 0 bases and J by 4 bases, and 13 bases separated the two germline ends. The CDR3 spells CASSQDLSQGGNTIYF. CDR3 DNA sequence: TGCGCCAGCAGCCAAGATCTAAGTCAGGGAGGAAACACCATATATTTT.

This clonotype was observed a handful of times. The CDR3 sequence: CASSLSGSQETQYF. The DNA for the CDR3 is TGTGCCAGCAGTTTATCTGGGAGCCAAGAGACCCAGTACTTC. The chain joins TRBV27 to TRBJ2-5; tentative D call: TRBD2 (5 bases). The CDR3 is 14 residues long. The ends were cut back, 0 bases at V and 1 base at J, with 6 bases in the middle. Germline-derived CDR1 and CDR2 are MNHEY and SMNVEV (reference sequence).

The V and J genes are TRBV7-2 and TRBJ2-1; D perhaps matches TRBD1 (5 bases). CDR3 length: 13 amino acids. CDR1 and CDR2 from the germline V gene are SGHTA and FQGNSA. Trimming left V 5 bases short and J 6 bases short, with 11 bases between. The CDR3 coding sequence is TGTGCCAGCAGCCAGGGAAGGGCCAATGAGCAGTTCTTC. This encodes CASSQGRANEQFF.

The J gene is TRBJ2-6, the V gene TRBV20-1; D remains unclear. Germline CDR1 and CDR2: DFQATT and SNEGSKA (reference sequence). Trimming removed 3 bases from V and 4 bases from J, with 10 bases in between. CDR3 length: 14 residues. The CDR3 loop reads CSARLQSGANVLTF. Here the CDR3 DNA reads TGCAGTGCTAGGTTGCAGTCCGGGGCCAACGTCCTGACTTTC.

This clonotype has ten or more counts. This chain joins TRBV7-9 and TRBJ1-2; no firm D call. V lost 5 bases to trimming and J lost 4 bases, with 5 bases between them. Germline CDR1 and CDR2: SEHNR and FQNEAQ (reference sequence). The CDR3 runs to 11 residues. The CDR3 sequence is CASSQIYGYTF. CDR3 bases: TGTGCCAGCAGCCAAATCTATGGCTACACCTTC.

This clonotype occurred many times. This chain joins TRBV12-3 or TRBV12-4 and TRBJ2-1; D is possibly TRBD2 (6 bases). The CDR3 has 14 amino acids. The germline V and J ends were trimmed by 2 bases and 3 bases, with 8 bases remaining between them. CDR3 amino acids: CASSLRGNYNEQFF. The CDR3 nucleotides read TGTGCCAGCAGTTTACGCGGGAACTACAATGAGCAGTTCTTC.

Turning to this clonotype: The germline gene is not matched at one end of the junction; a read error may be the cause. The chain carries TRBV6-5 and TRBJ1-6, with 11 positions matching TRBD1. The germline V gene encodes CDR1 MNHEY and CDR2 SVGAGI. The CDR3 length is 18 residues. The CDR3 region has the DNA TGTGCCAGCAGTTACTCCGGACAGGGGGCTGGGTATAATTCACCCCTCAACTTT. Amino acid sequence: CASSYSGQGAGYNSPLNF.

This clonotype was picked up a small number of times. The chain employs TRBV9 and TRBJ2-7, with a possible D match to TRBD1 (6 bases). Germline loops: CDR1 SGDLS, CDR2 YYNGEE. V was cut by 0 bases and J by 6 bases, with 16 bases left in between. The CDR3 consists of 15 residues. The CDR3 coding sequence is TGTGCCAGCAGCGTAGGACCCACAGGGCTTAGCGAGCAGTACTTC. Residues: CASSVGPTGLSEQYF.

This clonotype has a handful of counts. The chain recombines TRBV2 with TRBJ1-1; D ambiguous. The germline gives CDR1 SNHLY, CDR2 FYNNEI. V lost 7 bases, J lost 7 bases, and 10 bases lay in between. This CDR3 is 11 amino acids long. CDR3 sequence: CASKYQVEAFF. The CDR3 DNA reads TGTGCCAGCAAATATCAAGTTGAAGCTTTCTTT.

This rearrangement joins TRBV20-1 to TRBJ1-2, with unresolved D. The germline V gene encodes CDR1 DFQATT and CDR2 SNEGSKA (reference sequence). Trimming stripped 0 bases from V and 4 bases from J, with 9 bases between. This CDR3 is built from 13 residues. CDR3 coding DNA: TGCAGTGCTAGAGATTACAAGGCCTATGGCTACACCTTC. Amino acids: CSARDYKAYGYTF.

This clonotype showed up just a few times. The V and J genes are TRBV19 and TRBJ1-1; D is uncertain. The CDR3 contains 11 residues. V lost 3 bases, J lost 9 bases, and 8 bases lay in between. CDR1 is LNHDA and CDR2 is SQIVND in the germline V gene (reference sequence). The CDR3 coding sequence is TGTGCCAGTAGTATGGGGTATAAAGCTTTCTTT. Translated, it gives CASSMGYKAFF.

Regarding this clonotype: This clone may be a read error of a much larger clone one base away. This chain connects TRBV28 to TRBJ2-4, with D tentatively TRBD2 (5 bases). The length of the CDR3 is 19 residues. V gave up 3 bases and J gave up 3 bases, with 24 bases separating them. Germline CDR1 reads MDHEN; CDR2 reads SYDVKM. CDR3 coding DNA: TGTGCCAGCAGTTTTGTCCACGGGTCGGGGAGTCCAGGCAAAAACATTCAGTACTTC. It codes for CASSFVHGSGSPGKNIQYF.

DNA for the CDR3: TGCAGTGCTAGAGAGTTCGGGGGGAATTCACCCCTCCACTTT. Protein sequence: CSAREFGGNSPLHF. The genes are TRBV20-1 and TRBJ1-6; D might be TRBD1 (5 bases). V shed 0 bases and J shed 7 bases, with 10 bases lying between them. The CDR3 extends over 14 amino acids. Germline lookup yields CDR1 DFQATT and CDR2 SNEGSKA (reference sequence).

The chain is built from TRBV5-1 and TRBJ1-4, with D perhaps TRBD1 (6 bases). This CDR3 comprises 16 residues. The V gene lost 4 bases and the J gene lost 5 bases, with 18 bases spanning the gap. From germline, CDR1 is SGHRS and CDR2 YFSETQ. The CDR3 DNA follows: TGCGCCAGCAGCCCTACCCAGGGGAGGCGGAATGAAAAACTGTTTTTT. This encodes CASSPTQGRRNEKLFF.

Many counts were recorded for this clonotype. CDR3 region: CSVEEGREAFF. CDR3 in DNA: TGCAGCGTTGAGGAAGGCAGGGAAGCTTTCTTT. The genes are TRBV29-1 and TRBJ1-1; D ambiguous. Between the trimmed V and J ends, which lost 3 bases and 8 bases, there was a span of 10 bases. The V gene's germline CDR1 is SQVTM and CDR2 ANQGSEA. The CDR3 loop spans 11 amino acids.

Only a few counts were recorded for this clonotype. This chain uses TRBV29-1 with TRBJ2-6; no clear D gene. The CDR3 runs 16 residues. Germline V gene data show CDR1 as SQVTM and CDR2 as ANQGSEA. V gave up 4 bases and J gave up 0 bases, with 13 bases separating them. CDR3 region: CSVVETIDSGANVLTF. The CDR3 nucleotides read TGCAGCGTTGTGGAGACCATTGACTCTGGGGCCAACGTCCTGACTTTC.

CDR3 loop: CASSSLGGEQFF. The CDR3 nucleotides are TGTGCCAGCAGCTCGCTCGGGGGGGAGCAGTTCTTC. The V and J genes are TRBV7-2 and TRBJ2-1; 7 nucleotides align to TRBD2. The V gene's germline CDR1 is SGHTA and CDR2 FQGNSA. This CDR3 is built from 12 residues. V dropped 4 bases and J dropped 10; count of bases not matched to a gene: 4.

This clonotype was counted many times. The chain carries TRBV19 and TRBJ1-2; 9 bases map to TRBD1. CDR3 size: 11 residues. J was trimmed by 8 bases and V by 6 bases; bases with no gene match: 1. The germline V gene has CDR1 LNHDA and CDR2 SQIVND (reference sequence). The CDR3 nucleotides are TGTGCCAGTAGACAGGGGGCCGGCTACACCTTC. This translates into CASRQGAGYTF. Full variable domain (outside the CDR3, taken from reference TRBV19 and TRBJ1-2): DGGITQSPKYLFRKEGQNVTLSCEQNLNHDAMYWYRQDPGQGLRLIYYSQIVNDFQKGDIAEGYSVSREKKESFPLTVTSAQKNPTAFYLCASRQGAGYTFGSGTRLTVV.

This clonotype has just one count. CDR3 sequence: CASTNGEDRGNTIYF. The CDR3 coding sequence is TGTGCCAGCACAAATGGGGAAGATCGCGGAAACACCATATATTTT. The chain combines TRBV12-3 or TRBV12-4 with TRBJ1-3; D is undetermined. V was cut by 7 bases and J by 4 bases, with 17 bases left in between. The CDR3 is 15 amino acids.

This clonotype appeared a few times. The J gene is TRBJ1-6, the V gene TRBV18; 7 nucleotides agree with TRBD1. CDR1 and CDR2 (germline): KGHSH, LQKENI. The CDR3 length is 17 residues. V trimming: 1 base; J trimming: 6 bases; junction bases outside the gene matches: 9. Written as DNA, the CDR3 is TGTGCCAGCTCACCACTAATACCGGGACAGAGTAATTCACCCCTCCACTTT. Translated: CASSPLIPGQSNSPLHF.

This clonotype was observed a few times. The CDR3 sequence is CASSLKTTGGLSETQYF. As DNA, the CDR3 is TGTGCCAGCAGTTTAAAAACAACAGGGGGCTTATCCGAGACCCAGTACTTC. The V call is TRBV12-3 or TRBV12-4, the J call TRBJ2-5, with 9 positions matching TRBD1. Trimming at V came to 2 bases and at J to 5 bases, leaving 12 bases not matched to a gene. The CDR3 length is 17 residues.